The clone carrying this T cell receptor (beta chain) was seen ten or more times. The data were obtained in a study of T cells in Graves' hyperthyroidism and ophthalmopathy. Amplified TCR beta CDR3 regions derived from RNA transcripts. HTBI primers were used for first-round RT-PCR of the TCR CDR3. In TCRdb, the multiplex PCR reads were re-called with MiXCR into one record per CDR3 protein. The profile shows 300,000 to 400,000 distinct CDR3 sequences, roughly 13% of them singletons. Germline assignment: CDR1 MGHDK and CDR2 SYGVNS. V dropped 2 bases and J dropped 7 bases, with 23 bases sitting between them. The CDR3 covers 17 residues.

This chain connects TRBV25-1 to TRBJ1-2; maybe TRBD1 (5 bases). The TCR was taken from a woman in her twenties or thirties with Graves' hyperthyroidism. The sample taken for sequencing was blood. The CDR3 DNA follows: TGTGCCAGCAGTGAAGCCCTCCCGACAGTAGGTGCCGGTGGCTACACCTTC. This gives the protein CASSEALPTVGAGGYTF.